The present T cell receptor (beta chain) was sequenced within a study of metastatic and nonmetastatic thyroid tumors. Study-level background: Across blood and tumor or nodule tissue, repertoires from malignant and benign thyroid patients were compared with one another.

This clone is deemed medium-sized. The antigen remains undetermined. The CDR3 totals 15 residues. V was clipped by 6 bases and J by 10 bases; unmatched bases: 15. Germline V gene lookup returns CDR1 MNHEY and CDR2 SMNVEV (reference sequence). Thyroid surgery was preceded by no treatment in any patient. Original handling: To classify distant metastasis in papillary thyroid cancer, a model was built from CDR3 differences across clinicopathological groups. TCRdb re-called clones from the PCR reads using MiXCR. The V and J calls here are based on TCRdb, not the publication. This sample has 30,000 to 40,000 clones, with about 13% found just once. Overall study findings and caveats: Reported TCR beta diversity, measured in blood and tumor, was significantly higher for malignant thyroid tumors than for benign nodules.

This clonotype originated in a female donor with papillary thyroid cancer or a benign thyroid nodule (not recorded which). Some clones in this sample may be carry-over from other donors' samples. Source material: blood. The gene calls are TRBV27 and TRBJ2-5; 9 bases are a match to TRBD1. The CDR3 reads CASSPGGQGRRGQYF. The CDR3 DNA reads TGTGCCAGCAGCCCGGGGGGACAGGGCCGGAGGGGCCAGTACTTC.